This T cell receptor beta chain is from a study of blood T cell repertoires in COVID-19. Study-wide background: In each case, the material was cDNA or gDNA derived from T cells, B-cell-depleted T cells, or PBMCs.

This CDR3 region has 15 residues. V lost 2 bases and J 10 bases, leaving 18 bases between the germline ends. CDR1 SGHAT and CDR2 FQNNGV come from the germline V gene. Enrolled during active infection, Seattle patients were then followed longitudinally. Profiled with immunoSEQ multiplex PCR; TCRdb holds only in-frame clones, not every one. The profile shows under 200,000 clones, just under 90% of them singletons. This rearrangement joins TRBV11-2 to TRBJ2-4; D is possibly TRBD1 (5 bases). Sequenced: peripheral blood. The receptor was isolated from a woman in her seventies with COVID-19, enrolled during active disease. CDR3 DNA sequence: TGTGCCAGCAGCTTACGACCTTATGGGGCTGGGATTCAGTACTTC. Its translation: CASSLRPYGAGIQYF.